This T cell receptor beta chain was found in a study of identical twins. Trimming left V 3 bases short and J 6 bases short, with 9 bases between. CDR3 size: 13 residues. Germline V CDR1 and CDR2: SEHNR, FQNEAQ (reference sequence). This clonotype showed up just a few times. TCRdb ran MiXCR on the 5' RACE reads and lists one entry per CDR3 protein. Of a few hundred thousand distinct CDR3 sequences listed, around a sixth are singletons. V gene TRBV7-9 combines with J gene TRBJ2-1; D uncertain. What was sequenced was naive T cells sorted from blood. This receptor was obtained from a man between 45 and 60 years old in good health. For the CDR3, the DNA is TGTGCCAGCAGCTTCCAGGAGCGCAATGAGCAGTTCTTC. Residues: CASSFQERNEQFF. Full variable domain (remainder filled in from reference TRBV7-9 and TRBJ2-1): DTGVSQNPRHKITKRGQNVTFRCDPISEHNRLYWYRQTLGQGPEFLTYFQNEAQLEKSRLLSDRFSAERPKGSFSTLEIQRTEQGDSAMYLCASSFQERNEQFFGPGTRLTVL.